These T cell receptor beta chains were read from a single sample in a study of siplizumab effects on memory and regulatory T cells. The method was immunoSEQ multiplex PCR; TCRdb's version includes in-frame clones alone and lacks a portion of them. There are 80,000 to 130,000 clones in the sample; 94% occur only once, and approximately 0.58% lies in the top ten. Sequencing was performed on Tregs sorted from blood. Every receptor here comes from a human donor in good health. Both conserved end residues are part of each CDR3. The D gene is left open where the match is weak.

j_gene,len,v_gene,d_gene,CDR3aa
TRBJ2-5,16,TRBV4-1,NA,CASSPLERGNQETQYF
TRBJ2-1,14,TRBV5-4,NA,CASSYGVLPNEQFF
TRBJ1-1,14,TRBV2,TRBD1,CATRRTGTGGEAFF
TRBJ2-5,14,TRBV6-1,NA,CASSLNLGEETQYF
TRBJ2-7,14,TRBV19,NA,CASSPQTFGDEQYF
TRBJ1-5,13,TRBV5-1,NA,CASSLGWSLRTHF
TRBJ2-1,15,TRBV18,NA,CASSPRGVGLDEQFF
TRBJ2-3,13,TRBV29-1,NA,CSVTSSFTDTQYF
TRBJ2-1,13,TRBV11-3,NA,CASSPGETREQFF
TRBJ2-2,13,TRBV29-1,NA,CSVAQGPTGELFF
TRBJ1-4,16,TRBV7-9,TRBD1,CASSLYKGAREEKLFF
TRBJ1-2,16,TRBV7-9,NA,CASSPNLGGTNYGYTF
TRBJ1-1,14,TRBV19,NA,CASRVDRPNTEAFF
TRBJ2-5,15,TRBV15,TRBD1,CATSRTINRGETQYF
TRBJ1-4,16,TRBV9,TRBD1,CASSVGDRGLNEKLFF
TRBJ1-1,11,TRBV20-1,NA,CSAAAVTEAFF
TRBJ2-1,16,TRBV29-1,NA,CSATRFTGSSYNEQFF
TRBJ1-2,15,TRBV14,NA,CASSPGQRSLYGYTF
TRBJ2-5,12,TRBV27,NA,CASRGGKETQYF
TRBJ2-3,14,TRBV18,NA,CASSPPSQTDTQYF
TRBJ1-5,13,TRBV19,NA,CASSLTVGWPQHF
TRBJ2-7,15,TRBV6-1,NA,CASRESRLYSYEQYF
TRBJ1-5,13,TRBV2,TRBD1,CASSSHRGQPQHF
TRBJ1-2,16,TRBV6-6,NA,CASKTGTGLADYGYTF
TRBJ2-7,11,TRBV6-6,NA,CASSYNYEQYF
TRBJ1-2,14,TRBV10-2,TRBD1,CASRRRTGEGGYTF
TRBJ1-2,11,TRBV5-5,NA,CASSLAYGYTF
TRBJ1-1,14,TRBV5-4,NA,CASSLIGANTEAFF
TRBJ1-5,14,TRBV2,NA,CASRWSGINQPQHF
TRBJ2-5,15,TRBV29-1,TRBD1,CSVSHTGVGVGGQYF
TRBJ2-3,15,TRBV5-1,NA,CASSLAAGPTDTQYF
TRBJ1-1,13,TRBV6-5,NA,CASRVSENTEAFF
TRBJ1-4,16,TRBV4-1,TRBD1,CASSPPRGQLNEKLFF
TRBJ2-7,12,TRBV15,NA,CATSRVGYEQYF
TRBJ2-7,19,TRBV6-1,NA,CASSEAGLWGISSGYEQYF
TRBJ1-2,14,TRBV5-1,NA,CASSFGRVGAGYTF
TRBJ2-7,16,TRBV19,TRBD1,CASRDWGTGGTYEQYF
TRBJ1-5,13,TRBV6-6,NA,CASNKLEGQPQHF
TRBJ1-1,13,TRBV18,NA,CASSRGLTGEAFF
TRBJ2-5,15,TRBV5-1,NA,CASSLGLLNQETQYF
TRBJ1-5,15,TRBV19,TRBD1,CASRTKGALVQPQHF
TRBJ1-1,16,TRBV5-5,NA,CASSWGPGQANTEAFF
TRBJ1-4,13,TRBV29-1,TRBD1,CSVEGTGPGGLFF
TRBJ2-1,10,TRBV20-1,NA,CNASHNEQFF
TRBJ2-1,14,TRBV6-1,NA,CASSEEGLSNEQFF
TRBJ1-2,14,TRBV9,NA,CASSPRIRRAGYTF
TRBJ2-2,22,TRBV5-1,TRBD1,CASSPRDRGANLRTFNTGELFF
TRBJ2-6,19,TRBV19,NA,CASSMSTGTHGIGANVLTF
TRBJ2-7,11,TRBV6-5,NA,CASTGAYEQYF
TRBJ2-5,16,TRBV5-6,NA,CASSLMGGARQETQYF
TRBJ2-2,16,TRBV27,NA,CASSLSRASVTGELFF